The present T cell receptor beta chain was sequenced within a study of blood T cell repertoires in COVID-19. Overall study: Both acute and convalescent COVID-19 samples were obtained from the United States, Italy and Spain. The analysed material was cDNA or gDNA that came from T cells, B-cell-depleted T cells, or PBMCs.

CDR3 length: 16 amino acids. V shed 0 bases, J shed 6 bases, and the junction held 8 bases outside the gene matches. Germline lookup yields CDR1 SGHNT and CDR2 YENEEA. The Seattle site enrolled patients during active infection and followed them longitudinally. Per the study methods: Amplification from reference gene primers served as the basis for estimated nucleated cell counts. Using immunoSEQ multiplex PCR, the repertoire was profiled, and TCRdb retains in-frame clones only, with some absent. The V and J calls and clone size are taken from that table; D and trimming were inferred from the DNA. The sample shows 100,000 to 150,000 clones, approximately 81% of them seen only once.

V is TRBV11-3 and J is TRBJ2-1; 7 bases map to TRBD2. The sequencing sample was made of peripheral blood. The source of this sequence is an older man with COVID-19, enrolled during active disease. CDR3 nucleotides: TGTGCCAGCAGCTTAGATTGGGGAAGCGGGACCAATGAGCAGTTCTTC. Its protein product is CASSLDWGSGTNEQFF.